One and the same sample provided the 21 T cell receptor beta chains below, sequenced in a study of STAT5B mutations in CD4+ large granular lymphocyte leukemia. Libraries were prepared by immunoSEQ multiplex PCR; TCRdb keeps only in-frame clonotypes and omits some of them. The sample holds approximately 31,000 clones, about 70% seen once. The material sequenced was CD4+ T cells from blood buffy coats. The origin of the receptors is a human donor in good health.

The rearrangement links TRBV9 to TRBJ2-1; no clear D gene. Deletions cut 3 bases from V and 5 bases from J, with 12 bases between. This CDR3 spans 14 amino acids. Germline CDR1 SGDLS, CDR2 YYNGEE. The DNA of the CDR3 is TGTGCCAGCAGCGGCCGGGCCCTGAACAATGAGCAGTTCTTC. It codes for CASSGRALNNEQFF.

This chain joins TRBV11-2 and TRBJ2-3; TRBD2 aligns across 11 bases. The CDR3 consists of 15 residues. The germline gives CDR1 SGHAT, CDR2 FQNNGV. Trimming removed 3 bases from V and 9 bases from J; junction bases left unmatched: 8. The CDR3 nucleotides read TGTGCCAGCAGCTTTTCTAGCGGGGGGAGAGGGACGCAGTATTTT. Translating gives CASSFSSGGRGTQYF.

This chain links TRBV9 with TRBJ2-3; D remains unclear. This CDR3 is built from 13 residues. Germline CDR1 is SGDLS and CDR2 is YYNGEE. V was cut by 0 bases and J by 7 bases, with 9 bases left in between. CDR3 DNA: TGTGCCAGCAGCGTAGTAGAAGGGAATACGCAGTATTTT. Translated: CASSVVEGNTQYF.

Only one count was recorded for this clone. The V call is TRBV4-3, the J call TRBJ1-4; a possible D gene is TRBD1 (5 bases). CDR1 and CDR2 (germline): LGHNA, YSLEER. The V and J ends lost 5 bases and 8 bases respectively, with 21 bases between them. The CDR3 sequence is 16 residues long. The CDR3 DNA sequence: TGCGCCAGCAGCGAAGTTATAGGCCGCAGGGACGAAAAACTGTTTTTT. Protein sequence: CASSEVIGRRDEKLFF.

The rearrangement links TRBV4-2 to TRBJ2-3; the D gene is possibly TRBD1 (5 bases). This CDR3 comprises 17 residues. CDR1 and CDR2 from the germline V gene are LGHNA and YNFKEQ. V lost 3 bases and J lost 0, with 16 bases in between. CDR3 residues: CASSHTGSDISTDTQYF. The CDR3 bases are TGTGCCAGCAGCCACACAGGCTCGGACATTAGCACAGATACGCAGTATTTT.

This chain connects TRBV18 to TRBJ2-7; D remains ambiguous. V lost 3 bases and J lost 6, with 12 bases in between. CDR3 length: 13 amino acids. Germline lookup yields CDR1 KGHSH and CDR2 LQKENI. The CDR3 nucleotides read TGTGCCAGCTCACCGTCTGGCCCGGGCGAGCAGTACTTC. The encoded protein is CASSPSGPGEQYF.

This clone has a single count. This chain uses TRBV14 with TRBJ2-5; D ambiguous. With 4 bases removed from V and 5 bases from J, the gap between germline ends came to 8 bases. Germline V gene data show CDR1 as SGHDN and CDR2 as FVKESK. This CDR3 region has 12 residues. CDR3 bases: TGTGCCAGCAGCCTCTCCGGGGAGACCCAGTACTTC. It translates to CASSLSGETQYF.

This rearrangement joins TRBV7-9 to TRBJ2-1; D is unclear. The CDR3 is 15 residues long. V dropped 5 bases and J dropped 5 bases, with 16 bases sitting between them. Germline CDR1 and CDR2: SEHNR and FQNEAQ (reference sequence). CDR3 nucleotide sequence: TGTGCCAGCAGCCCCCCGGGCCGGCTTCACAATGAGCAGTTCTTC. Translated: CASSPPGRLHNEQFF.

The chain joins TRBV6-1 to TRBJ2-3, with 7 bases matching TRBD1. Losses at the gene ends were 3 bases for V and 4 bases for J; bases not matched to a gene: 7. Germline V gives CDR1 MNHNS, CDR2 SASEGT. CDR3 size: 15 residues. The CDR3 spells CASSETGTDPDTQYF. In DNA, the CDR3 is TGTGCCAGCAGTGAGACAGGGACAGATCCAGATACGCAGTATTTT.

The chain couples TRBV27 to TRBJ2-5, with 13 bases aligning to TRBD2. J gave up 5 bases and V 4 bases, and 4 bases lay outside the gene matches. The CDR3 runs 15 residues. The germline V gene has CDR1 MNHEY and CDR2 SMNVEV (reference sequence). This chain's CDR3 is CASSSLLAGGETQYF. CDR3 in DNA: TGTGCCAGCAGTTCCCTACTAGCGGGGGGGGAGACCCAGTACTTC.

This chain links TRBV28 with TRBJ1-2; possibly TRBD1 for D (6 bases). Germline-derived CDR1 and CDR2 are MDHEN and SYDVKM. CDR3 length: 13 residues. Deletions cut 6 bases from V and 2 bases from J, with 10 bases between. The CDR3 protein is CASRRTENYGYTF. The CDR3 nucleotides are TGTGCCAGCAGACGGACAGAGAACTATGGCTACACCTTC.

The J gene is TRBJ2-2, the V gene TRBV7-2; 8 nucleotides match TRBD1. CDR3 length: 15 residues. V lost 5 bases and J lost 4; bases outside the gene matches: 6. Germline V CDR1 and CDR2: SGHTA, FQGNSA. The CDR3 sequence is CASSQGTGLTGELFF. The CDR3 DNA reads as TGTGCCAGCAGCCAAGGGACAGGTCTCACCGGGGAGCTGTTTTTT.

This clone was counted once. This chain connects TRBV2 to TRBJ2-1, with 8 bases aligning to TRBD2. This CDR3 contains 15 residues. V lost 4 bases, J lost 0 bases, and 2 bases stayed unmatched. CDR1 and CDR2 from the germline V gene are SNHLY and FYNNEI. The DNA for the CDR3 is TGTGCCAGCAGTGCGGGGGGGGGCTCCTACAATGAGCAGTTCTTC. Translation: CASSAGGGSYNEQFF.

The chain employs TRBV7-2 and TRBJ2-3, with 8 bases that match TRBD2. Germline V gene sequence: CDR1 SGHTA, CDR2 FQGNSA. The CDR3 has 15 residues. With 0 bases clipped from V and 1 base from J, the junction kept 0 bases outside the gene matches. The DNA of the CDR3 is TGTGCCAGCAGCTTAGCTAGCGGGGGCACAGATACGCAGTATTTT. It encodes CASSLASGGTDTQYF.

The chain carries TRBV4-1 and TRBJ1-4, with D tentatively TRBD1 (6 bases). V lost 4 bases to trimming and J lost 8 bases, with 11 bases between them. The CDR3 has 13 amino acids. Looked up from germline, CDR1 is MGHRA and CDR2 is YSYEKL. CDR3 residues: CASSRDRLEKLFF. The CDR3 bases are TGCGCCAGCAGCCGCGACAGGTTGGAAAAACTGTTTTTT.

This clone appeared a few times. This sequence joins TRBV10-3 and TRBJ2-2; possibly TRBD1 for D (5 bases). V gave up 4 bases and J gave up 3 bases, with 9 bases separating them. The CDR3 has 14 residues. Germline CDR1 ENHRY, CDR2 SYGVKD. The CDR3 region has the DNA TGTGCCATCAGTGGACAGCGATACACCGGGGAGCTGTTTTTT. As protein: CAISGQRYTGELFF.

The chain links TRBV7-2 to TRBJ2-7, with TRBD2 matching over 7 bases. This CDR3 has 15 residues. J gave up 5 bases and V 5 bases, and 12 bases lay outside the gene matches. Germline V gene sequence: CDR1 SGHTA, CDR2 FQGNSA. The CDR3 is CASSRNWGGSNEQYF. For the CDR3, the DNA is TGTGCCAGCAGCCGCAACTGGGGGGGATCGAACGAGCAGTACTTC.

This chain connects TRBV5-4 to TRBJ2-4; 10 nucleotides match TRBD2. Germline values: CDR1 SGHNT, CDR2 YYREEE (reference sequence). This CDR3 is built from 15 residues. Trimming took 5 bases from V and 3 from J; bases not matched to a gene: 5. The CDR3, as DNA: TGTGCCAGCAGTCGGACTAGCGGTGACAAAAACATTCAGTACTTC. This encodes CASSRTSGDKNIQYF.

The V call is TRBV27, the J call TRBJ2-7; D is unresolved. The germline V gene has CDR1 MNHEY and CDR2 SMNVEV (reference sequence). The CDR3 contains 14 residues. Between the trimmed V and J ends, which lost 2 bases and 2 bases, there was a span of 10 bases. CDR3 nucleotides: TGTGCCAGCAGTTTAGGTCCGATACCCTACGAGCAGTACTTC. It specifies CASSLGPIPYEQYF.

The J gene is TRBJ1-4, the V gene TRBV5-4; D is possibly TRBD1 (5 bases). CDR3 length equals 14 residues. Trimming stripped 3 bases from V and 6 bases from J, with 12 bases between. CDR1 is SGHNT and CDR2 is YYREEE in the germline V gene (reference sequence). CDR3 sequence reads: CASSYAGKDEKLFF. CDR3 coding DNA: TGTGCCAGCAGCTATGCAGGGAAGGATGAAAAACTGTTTTTT.

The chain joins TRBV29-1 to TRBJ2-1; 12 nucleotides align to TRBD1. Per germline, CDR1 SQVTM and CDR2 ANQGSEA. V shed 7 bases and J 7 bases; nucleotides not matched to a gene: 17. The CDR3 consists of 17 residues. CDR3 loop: CSADTTGQGARWNEQFF. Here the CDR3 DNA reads TGCAGCGCAGACACCACGGGACAGGGGGCTCGGTGGAATGAGCAGTTCTTC.